A selection of T cell receptor beta chains follows, all from one sample in a study of beta chain features in type 1 diabetes. Assay: immunoSEQ multiplex PCR; the TCRdb copy retains only in-frame clones and omits some. Among 850,000 to 900,000 clones, around a sixth were seen once, and the ten largest hold 0.023%. Sequencing was carried out using naive CD4+ T cells from blood. These receptors originate from a woman between 18 and 29 years old in good health. CDR3s include the opening cysteine and the closing phenylalanine or tryptophan. The order of the fields is clone size, D gene, V gene, J gene, CDR3 DNA, CDR3 protein. The D gene is left open where the match is weak. The size entry is marked missing in some rows and otherwise reads once, few, many or a size class.

-,-,TRBV11-2,TRBJ1-2,TGTGCCAGCAGCTTAGATTATGGTAGCGCAGGGCCTCGTGGCTACACCTTC,CASSLDYGSAGPRGYTF
few,-,TRBV11-2,TRBJ2-1,TGTGCCAGCAGCCCGCATCCGGGACTTACGTACAATGAGCAGTTCTTC,CASSPHPGLTYNEQFF
-,-,TRBV15,TRBJ1-1,TGTGCCACCAGCAGAAGGCACCGACGGGGGGCGCCGGACACTGAAGCTTTCTTT,CATSRRHRRGAPDTEAFF
-,-,TRBV28,TRBJ1-5,TGTGCCAGCAGGACAGGATATAGCAATCAGCCCCAGCATTTT,CASRTGYSNQPQHF
few,-,TRBV10-3,TRBJ2-3,TGTGCCATCAGTGGCGTTGACAGACGGCTAGCAAGCACAGATACGCAGTATTTT,CAISGVDRRLASTDTQYF
few,TRBD2,TRBV28,TRBJ2-1,TGTGCCAGCAGGGCTAGCGGAGGGGTCAATGAGCAGTTCTTC,CASRASGGVNEQFF
-,-,TRBV7-9,TRBJ2-3,TGTGCCAGCAGCTTAGGAGGCAGGGCTACGCAGTATTTT,CASSLGGRATQYF
-,-,TRBV7-9,TRBJ1-5,TGTGCCAGCAGCTCGGGTCGAGGGGGGGAGCCCCAGCATTTT,CASSSGRGGEPQHF
-,TRBD2,TRBV13,TRBJ2-1,TGTGCCAGCAGCTCTTCTCTAGCGGAACCCTCCTACAATGAGCAGTTCTTC,CASSSSLAEPSYNEQFF
-,-,TRBV9,TRBJ2-5,TGTGCCAGCAGCTCGACCCCCAGTCTCCTCGGGGAGACCCAGTACTTC,CASSSTPSLLGETQYF
-,TRBD2,TRBV19,TRBJ2-1,TGTGCCAGTAGTACGTTAGCGGGAGGAGAGTACAATGAGCAGTTCTTC,CASSTLAGGEYNEQFF
few,-,TRBV5-4,TRBJ1-1,TGTGCCAGCAGCCCGCTGAATAGCTTCTTGGGTGAAGCTTTCTTT,CASSPLNSFLGEAFF
-,TRBD2,TRBV10-3,TRBJ2-1,TGTGCCACTATCCCCGGGACTAGCGGTGCTTCTGGGTTCTTC,CATIPGTSGASGFF
few,-,TRBV18,TRBJ1-5,TGTGCCAGCTCACAAACAGGGAATCAGCCCCAGCATTTT,CASSQTGNQPQHF
-,TRBD2,TRBV5-4,TRBJ2-2,TGTGCCAGCAGCCCCCGAGCGGGAGGGGCCGCCGGGGAGCTGTTTTTT,CASSPRAGGAAGELFF
-,TRBD2,TRBV5-4,TRBJ2-7,TGTGCCAGCAGTTCGCGACTAGCGGGTACCTACGAGCAGTACTTC,CASSSRLAGTYEQYF
few,-,TRBV7-9,TRBJ2-3,TGTGCCAGCAGCTTATCTGGGACAGATACGCAGTATTTT,CASSLSGTDTQYF
few,-,TRBV7-3,TRBJ2-3,TGTGCCAGCAGCTTGCAACCCCCGGGGACAGATACGCAGTATTTT,CASSLQPPGTDTQYF
-,TRBD1,TRBV19,TRBJ2-3,TGTGCCAGTAGTATTAGGTCACGGGGACAGGATACGCAGTATTTT,CASSIRSRGQDTQYF
-,-,TRBV18,TRBJ2-4,TGTGCCAGCTCCGCCAAAAACATTCAGTACTTC,CASSAKNIQYF
few,-,TRBV5-4,TRBJ2-7,TGTGCCAGCAGCTTGGCACAGGGTGACGAGCAGTACTTC,CASSLAQGDEQYF
-,-,TRBV6-5,TRBJ2-5,TGTGCCAGCGGGAGACTCCAAGAGACCCAGTACTTC,CASGRLQETQYF
-,-,TRBV5-1,TRBJ2-7,TGCGCCAGCAGCTTGTATAGGACAGCCTACGAGCAGTACTTC,CASSLYRTAYEQYF
-,-,TRBV19,TRBJ1-5,TGTGCCACCCGGGGGGCCGGGGGTGCGGAGCCCCAGCATTTT,CATRGAGGAEPQHF
-,TRBD1,TRBV6-5,TRBJ2-7,TGTGCCAGCAGTTTGGACAGGGGGGCTGAGCGCGGGAACTTC,CASSLDRGAERGNF
few,TRBD1,TRBV28,TRBJ2-2,TGTGCCAGCAGGGGGACAGGAAACGGGGAGCTGTTTTTT,CASRGTGNGELFF
-,TRBD1,TRBV11-3,TRBJ1-1,TGTGCCAGCAGCCAGGCCCGTTCACAGGGGGAAGCTTTCTTT,CASSQARSQGEAFF
few,-,TRBV7-2,TRBJ2-3,TGTGCCAGCAGCTTAGGCGTTTCTAGCACAGATACGCAGTATTTT,CASSLGVSSTDTQYF
-,-,TRBV7-2,TRBJ2-3,TGTGCCAGCAGCTCATTGGGGTACGCCACAGATACGCAGTATTTT,CASSSLGYATDTQYF
-,TRBD2,TRBV9,TRBJ2-2,TGTGCCAGCAGAGGATCTAGCGGAAGCAACACCGGGGAGCTGTTTTTT,CASRGSSGSNTGELFF
few,-,TRBV5-1,TRBJ2-1,TGCGCCAGCAACCAACAGGGCTACAATGAGCAGTTCTTC,CASNQQGYNEQFF
-,-,TRBV29-1,TRBJ2-1,TGCAGCGTTTCCCAGTTTATAAATGAGCAGTTCTTC,CSVSQFINEQFF
-,-,TRBV4-2,TRBJ1-5,TGTGCCAGCAGCCAAGATAGAGAGGCTCAGCCCCAGCATTTT,CASSQDREAQPQHF
-,-,TRBV6-5,TRBJ2-5,TGTGCCAGCAGCCCCCCTGGGAGAGCTCGACGGACCCAGTACTTC,CASSPPGRARRTQYF
few,TRBD2,TRBV6-5,TRBJ2-5,TGTGCCAGCAGTGGGCTAGCGGGCCAAGAGACCCAGTACTTC,CASSGLAGQETQYF
few,-,TRBV13,TRBJ2-7,TGTGCCAGCAGCTTCCGGATCGTCTCCTACGAGCAGTACTTC,CASSFRIVSYEQYF
-,-,TRBV18,TRBJ2-7,TGTGCCAGCTCCGGATCCCGGGACGAGCAGTACTTC,CASSGSRDEQYF
few,-,TRBV2,TRBJ1-4,TGTGCCAGGTCTATGGGGGCAACTAATGAAAAACTGTTTTTT,CARSMGATNEKLFF
-,-,TRBV6-5,TRBJ2-2,TGTGCCAGCCGTGCCAATACCGGGGAGCTGTTTTTT,CASRANTGELFF
-,-,TRBV28,TRBJ2-7,TGTGCCAGCAGCCGCCGGGACGCTCACCCCTACGAGCAGTACTTC,CASSRRDAHPYEQYF
-,TRBD1,TRBV5-1,TRBJ2-1,TGCGCCAGCAGCGGCGGGACAGGCGATGAGCAGTTCTTC,CASSGGTGDEQFF
many,-,TRBV10-3,TRBJ2-7,TGTGCCATCAGTGCCTCGCTAGCCGGTACCTACGAGCAGTACTTC,CAISASLAGTYEQYF
-,-,TRBV5-4,TRBJ2-1,TGTGCCAGCAGCTTGAAGCGGCTAAGCTCCTACAATGAGCAGTTCTTC,CASSLKRLSSYNEQFF
-,TRBD2,TRBV6-5,TRBJ2-1,TGTGCCAGCAGTTTGACTAGCGGCATATACAATGAGCAGTTCTTC,CASSLTSGIYNEQFF
few,-,TRBV5-1,TRBJ1-5,TGCGCCAGCAGCACAGGTGATAGCAATCAGCCCCAGCATTTT,CASSTGDSNQPQHF